Listed below are T cell receptor beta chains from one sample, sequenced in a study of cytomegalovirus exposure and HLA in healthy donors. Data came from immunoSEQ multiplex PCR; TCRdb stores just in-frame clones and leaves some out. The sample lists 85,000 to 120,000 clones, less than 85% occurring once. Sequencing was performed on PBMCs. These receptor sequences come from a man between 60 and 70 years old in good health and CMV-seronegative. The CDR3 runs from the conserved cysteine through the conserved F or W. Fields, in order: V gene, D gene, J gene, CDR3 length, clone size, CDR3 DNA, CDR3 protein. D genes are given only for firm matches. Clone size is given for some rows only: seen once, a few or many times, or a class if the clone is expanded.

V: TRBV19
D: TRBD1
J: TRBJ2-4
length: 15
size: NA
DNA: TGTGCCAGTAGTATAGGTGGACAGGGAAAAAACATTCAGTACTTC
CDR3: CASSIGGQGKNIQYF

V: TRBV10-3
D: NA
J: TRBJ1-2
length: 12
size: NA
DNA: TGTGCCATCATGGGGGCAGGAAAAGGCTACACCTTC
CDR3: CAIMGAGKGYTF

V: TRBV27
D: NA
J: TRBJ1-1
length: 16
size: NA
DNA: TGTGCCAGCAGTCCGGGGATAGGGTCGTGGAACACTGAAGCTTTCTTT
CDR3: CASSPGIGSWNTEAFF

V: TRBV5-1
D: NA
J: TRBJ2-1
length: 14
size: NA
DNA: TGCGCCAGCAGCTTCTTCTCCCCCCGGGATGAGCAGTTCTTC
CDR3: CASSFFSPRDEQFF

V: TRBV5-1
D: NA
J: TRBJ1-2
length: 15
size: NA
DNA: TGCGCCAGCAGCCCGGATGCCCCGCAGGGGTATGGCTACACCTTC
CDR3: CASSPDAPQGYGYTF

V: TRBV7-9
D: NA
J: TRBJ1-2
length: 13
size: NA
DNA: TGTGCCAGCAGCGTGGGCACACTCTATGGCTACACCTTC
CDR3: CASSVGTLYGYTF

V: TRBV29-1
D: NA
J: TRBJ2-4
length: 13
size: NA
DNA: TGCAGCGTTAGAACTCTAGCCAAAAACATTCAGTACTTC
CDR3: CSVRTLAKNIQYF

V: TRBV7-9
D: NA
J: TRBJ2-3
length: 15
size: NA
DNA: TGTGCCAGCAGCTTAATTACTAGTAGGCCAGATACGCAGTATTTT
CDR3: CASSLITSRPDTQYF

V: TRBV27
D: NA
J: TRBJ2-7
length: 15
size: NA
DNA: TGTGCCAGCAGTTTTAATCTCCAGAAAAACTACGAGCAGTACTTC
CDR3: CASSFNLQKNYEQYF

V: TRBV7-2
D: NA
J: TRBJ1-6
length: 13
size: NA
DNA: TGTGCCAGCAGCTGGACAAGAGTCTCACCCCTCCACTTT
CDR3: CASSWTRVSPLHF

V: TRBV6-1
D: NA
J: TRBJ1-1
length: 15
size: few
DNA: TGTGCCAGCATAGCAGTTGGCAGGGGGAACACTGAAGCTTTCTTT
CDR3: CASIAVGRGNTEAFF

V: TRBV2
D: TRBD2
J: TRBJ2-5
length: 15
size: NA
DNA: TGTGCCAGCACTGAGACTAGCGGGGGGTGGGAGACCCAGTACTTC
CDR3: CASTETSGGWETQYF

V: TRBV7-3
D: TRBD2
J: TRBJ2-2
length: 17
size: NA
DNA: TGTGCCAGCAGCGATCAGACTAGCGGGGGCGAAACCGGGGAGCTGTTTTTT
CDR3: CASSDQTSGGETGELFF

V: TRBV7-6
D: NA
J: TRBJ1-5
length: 14
size: NA
DNA: TGTGCCAGCAGAACAAACAGGGATTATCAGCCCCAGCATTTT
CDR3: CASRTNRDYQPQHF

V: TRBV11-2
D: TRBD1
J: TRBJ1-2
length: 15
size: few
DNA: TGTGCCAGCAGTTCGAGTAGCGAGGGGGCCCCCGCAAGTACCTTC
CDR3: CASSSSSEGAPASTF

V: TRBV29-1
D: NA
J: TRBJ2-1
length: 17
size: NA
DNA: TGCAGCGTTGGAAATCCGGGGCGGGGCCTTTCTTACAATGAGCAGTTCTTC
CDR3: CSVGNPGRGLSYNEQFF

V: TRBV18
D: TRBD1
J: TRBJ1-2
length: 13
size: NA
DNA: TGTGCCAGCTCACTAGGGACAGGAGACGGCTACACCTTC
CDR3: CASSLGTGDGYTF

V: TRBV7-9
D: NA
J: TRBJ2-5
length: 16
size: NA
DNA: TGTGCCAGCAGCTCTCGTGGGACAACAAACCAAGAGACCCAGTACTTC
CDR3: CASSSRGTTNQETQYF

V: TRBV7-9
D: NA
J: TRBJ2-1
length: 12
size: NA
DNA: TGTGCCAGCAGCTTACCGTACAATGAGCAGTTCTTC
CDR3: CASSLPYNEQFF

V: TRBV7-9
D: NA
J: TRBJ2-1
length: 15
size: NA
DNA: TGTGCCAGCAGAAGCGCGAAGGGGGGGATCAATGAGCAGTTCTTC
CDR3: CASRSAKGGINEQFF

V: TRBV7-9
D: TRBD1
J: TRBJ1-1
length: 18
size: NA
DNA: TGTGCCAGCAGCGTAGGGACAGGGAATGCAAGAATGAGCACTGAAGCTTTCTTT
CDR3: CASSVGTGNARMSTEAFF

V: TRBV7-8
D: NA
J: TRBJ1-3
length: 15
size: NA
DNA: TGTGCCAGCAGCTTAGTTGGGCTCTCTGGAAACACCATATATTTT
CDR3: CASSLVGLSGNTIYF

V: TRBV4-1
D: NA
J: TRBJ1-6
length: 16
size: few
DNA: TGCGCCAGCAGCCAACCTTACAGGGTTGGGAATTCACCCCTCCACTTT
CDR3: CASSQPYRVGNSPLHF

V: TRBV5-6
D: TRBD1
J: TRBJ2-5
length: 15
size: NA
DNA: TGTGCCAGCAGCTTGGTAGCGGACAGGGAGGAGACCCAGTACTTC
CDR3: CASSLVADREETQYF

V: TRBV2
D: NA
J: TRBJ2-1
length: 12
size: NA
DNA: TGTGCCAGCACCCGGAGATACAATGAGCAGTTCTTC
CDR3: CASTRRYNEQFF

V: TRBV18
D: NA
J: TRBJ1-6
length: 14
size: NA
DNA: TGTGCCAGCTCATCCCGGGCGGGGAATTCACCCCTCCACTTT
CDR3: CASSSRAGNSPLHF

V: TRBV5-4
D: TRBD1
J: TRBJ1-2
length: 14
size: once
DNA: TGTGCCAGCAGCGCAGAGACAGGGACGAATGGCTACACCTTC
CDR3: CASSAETGTNGYTF

V: TRBV5-8
D: NA
J: TRBJ1-1
length: 14
size: NA
DNA: TGTGCCAGCAGCCCTTGGGGAGCGGACAGTGAAGCTTTCTTT
CDR3: CASSPWGADSEAFF

V: TRBV7-9
D: TRBD2
J: TRBJ2-5
length: 15
size: few
DNA: TGTGCCAGCAGCTTAAGTTCTAGCGGGGCAGAGACCCAGTACTTC
CDR3: CASSLSSSGAETQYF

V: TRBV2
D: TRBD1
J: TRBJ1-4
length: 14
size: once
DNA: TGTGCCAGCAGTGACGGGACAGGGGATGAAAAACTGTTTTTT
CDR3: CASSDGTGDEKLFF